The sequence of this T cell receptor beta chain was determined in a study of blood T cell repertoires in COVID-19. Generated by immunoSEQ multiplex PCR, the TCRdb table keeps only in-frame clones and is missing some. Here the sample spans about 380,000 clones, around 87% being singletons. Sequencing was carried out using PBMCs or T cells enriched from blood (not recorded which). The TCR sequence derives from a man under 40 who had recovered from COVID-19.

The CDR3 reads CASKSRTFNYGYTF. The DNA of the CDR3 is TGTGCCAGTAAGTCCAGAACATTTAACTATGGCTACACCTTC. The chain employs TRBV19 and TRBJ1-2; D is ambiguous. The length of the CDR3 is 14 residues. Germline V lookup: CDR1 LNHDA, CDR2 SQIVND (reference sequence). The V end lost 7 bases, the J end lost 1 base, and 13 bases lay between the germline ends.